The clone carrying this TCR beta chain was counted between two and nine times. This entry comes from a study of T-cell reconstitution after alpha-beta-depleted transplantation in children. This sample's TCRbeta library carried unique molecular identifier barcodes. TCRdb reprocessed the PCR reads with MiXCR, giving one entry per CDR3 protein. The sample shows a few hundred thousand distinct CDR3 sequences, over 10% of them seen only once. The germline V gene encodes CDR1 DFQATT and CDR2 SNEGSKA (reference sequence). The CDR3 extends over 12 amino acids. The ends were cut back, 4 bases at V and 7 bases at J, with 11 bases in the middle.

The rearrangement links TRBV20-1 to TRBJ2-1; maybe TRBD2 (6 bases). This specimen consisted of PBMCs, mostly from graft donor cells, obtained 360 days after TCRalphabeta/CD19-depleted stem cell transplant. The sequence came from a male patient aged 10-17 years who had a stem cell transplant for acute myeloid leukemia, so the T cells may come from the graft donor. The CDR3, as DNA: TGCAGTGCTACCGGGACTCAGAATGAGCAGTTCTTC. Its protein product is CSATGTQNEQFF.